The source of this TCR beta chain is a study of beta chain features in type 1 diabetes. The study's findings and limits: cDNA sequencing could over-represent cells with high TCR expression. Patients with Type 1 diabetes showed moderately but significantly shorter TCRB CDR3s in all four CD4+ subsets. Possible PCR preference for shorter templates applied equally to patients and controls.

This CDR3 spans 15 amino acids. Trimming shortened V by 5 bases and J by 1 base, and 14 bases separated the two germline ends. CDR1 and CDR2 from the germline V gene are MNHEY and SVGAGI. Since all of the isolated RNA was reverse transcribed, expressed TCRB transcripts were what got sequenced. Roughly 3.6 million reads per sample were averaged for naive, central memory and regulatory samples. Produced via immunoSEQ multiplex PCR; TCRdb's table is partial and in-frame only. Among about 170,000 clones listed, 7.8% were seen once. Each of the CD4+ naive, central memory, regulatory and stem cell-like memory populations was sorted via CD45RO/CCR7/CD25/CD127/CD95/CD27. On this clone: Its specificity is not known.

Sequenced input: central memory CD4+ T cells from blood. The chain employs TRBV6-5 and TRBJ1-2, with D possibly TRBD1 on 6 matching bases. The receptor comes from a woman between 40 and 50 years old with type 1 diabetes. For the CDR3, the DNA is TGTGCCAGCAGTCAAAAGGGACAAGATAACTATGGCTACACCTTC. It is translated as CASSQKGQDNYGYTF.